Below, 6 T cell receptor beta chains from the same sample are listed, as sequenced in a study of cytomegalovirus exposure and HLA in healthy donors. 60 Vbeta and 13 Jbeta primers were used in PCR. The table came from immunoSEQ multiplex PCR; TCRdb's copy has only in-frame clones and leaves some out. The repertoire consists of more than 80,000 clones, with 70% to 75% occurring once and the leading ten covering more than 3.5%. The sample consisted of PBMCs. The receptors come from a man in his 60s in good health and CMV-seronegative.

The chain has TRBV4-1 and TRBJ2-5; 9 bases line up with TRBD2. The trim removed 5 bases at V and 4 bases at J, leaving 8 bases unmatched. CDR1 is MGHRA and CDR2 is YSYEKL in the germline V gene. CDR3 length: 15 residues. The DNA of the CDR3 is TGCGCCAGCAGCTCGGCGGGACTAGCTGCAGAGACCCAGTACTTC. Translated: CASSSAGLAAETQYF.

A single count supports this clone. The chain employs TRBV5-1 and TRBJ1-1, with 10 bases aligning to TRBD1. The V gene's germline CDR1 is SGHRS and CDR2 YFSETQ. The CDR3 contains 14 residues. The ends lost 7 bases at V and 7 bases at J; junction bases unmatched: 10. The CDR3 DNA reads TGCGCCAGCGCCCCCGACAGGGGGCGAGGTGAAGCTTTCTTT. Translating it yields CASAPDRGRGEAFF.

There are a few counts of this clone. The chain combines TRBV30 with TRBJ1-2, with TRBD1 matching 7 bases. The CDR3 is made up of 13 amino acids. V gave up 0 bases and J gave up 8 bases; unmatched junction bases: 6. From germline, CDR1 is GTSNPN and CDR2 SVGIG (reference sequence). CDR3 amino acids: CAWSVKTGLGYTF. The CDR3 coding sequence is TGTGCCTGGAGTGTCAAGACAGGGTTGGGCTACACCTTC. The entire variable domain, with the rest obtained from reference TRBV30 and TRBJ1-2, is as follows: SQTIHQWPATLVQPVGSPLSLECTVEGTSNPNLYWYRQAAGRGLQLLFYSVGIGQISSEVPQNLSASRPQDRQFILSSKKLLLSDSGFYLCAWSVKTGLGYTFGSGTRLTVV.

This clone was picked up one time. This chain joins TRBV5-4 and TRBJ1-2; D unresolved. Germline values: CDR1 SGHNT, CDR2 YYREEE (reference sequence). There are 12 residues in the CDR3. Trimming cost V 1 base and J 3 bases, with 4 bases left between them. The CDR3 bases are TGTGCCAGCAGCTTGCGGGACTATGGCTACACCTTC. It translates to CASSLRDYGYTF. Complete variable domain (other parts from reference TRBV5-4 and TRBJ1-2): ETGVTQSPTHLIKTRGQQVTLRCSSQSGHNTVSWYQQALGQGPQFIFQYYREEENGRGNFPPRFSGLQFPNYSSELNVNALELDDSALYLCASSLRDYGYTFGSGTRLTVV.

A remark on this clone: The same CDR3 is also encoded by other DNA sequences in this sample. CDR3 DNA sequence: TGTGCCAGCAGTTGGGACAGGGGGTACGAGCAGTACTTC. Translating gives CASSWDRGYEQYF. This sequence joins TRBV2 and TRBJ2-7; TRBD1 matches 11 bases. V lost 5 bases and J lost 4; bases outside the gene matches: 1. This CDR3 contains 13 residues. The V gene's germline CDR1 is SNHLY and CDR2 FYNNEI.

The rearrangement links TRBV30 to TRBJ2-3; 7 bases agree with TRBD1. The V gene's germline CDR1 is GTSNPN and CDR2 SVGIG (reference sequence). J was trimmed by 3 bases and V by 0 bases; bases with no gene match: 3. The CDR3 sequence is 14 residues long. The CDR3 DNA sequence: TGTGCCTGGAGTGTCGGGACAGCAACAGATACGCAGTATTTT. Protein product: CAWSVGTATDTQYF.